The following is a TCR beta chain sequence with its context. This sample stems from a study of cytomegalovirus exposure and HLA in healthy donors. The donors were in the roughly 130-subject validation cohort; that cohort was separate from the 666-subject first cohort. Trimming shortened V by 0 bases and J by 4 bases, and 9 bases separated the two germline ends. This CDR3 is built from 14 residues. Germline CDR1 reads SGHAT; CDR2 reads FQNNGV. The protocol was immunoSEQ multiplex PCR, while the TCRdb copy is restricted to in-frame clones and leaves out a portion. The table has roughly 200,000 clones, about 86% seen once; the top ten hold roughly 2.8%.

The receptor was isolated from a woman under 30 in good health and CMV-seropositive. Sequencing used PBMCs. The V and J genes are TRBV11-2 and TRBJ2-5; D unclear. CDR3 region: CASSLDRVAETQYF. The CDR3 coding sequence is TGTGCCAGCAGCTTAGATCGGGTCGCAGAGACCCAGTACTTC.